This T cell receptor (beta chain) was identified in a study of response to subunit inactivated influenza vaccine. Study findings and constraints: Authors suggested each seasonal flu vaccination may recruit only limited numbers of new T cells.

The CDR3 has 16 residues. Trimming cost V 3 bases and J 2 bases, with 14 bases left between them. The germline V gene has CDR1 SGHAT and CDR2 FQNNGV. As to this clonotype: Its matching antigen is unknown.

TCRdb reanalysed the RT-PCR reads using MiXCR and keeps one entry per CDR3 protein. The sample carries about 520,000 distinct CDR3 sequences, more than 7% recorded once. The rearrangement links TRBV11-2 to TRBJ2-4, with TRBD1 as a possible D gene (6 bases). This specimen consisted of PBMCs from blood, obtained less than 30 months after vaccination. The receptor comes from a man in his fifties or sixties who received an inactivated influenza vaccine. The CDR3 region has the DNA TGTGCCAGCAGCTTGGCCGGGACACCTACCAAAAACATTCAGTACTTC. Its translation is CASSLAGTPTKNIQYF.